The entry below gives a single T cell receptor beta chain sequence along with its context. One junction end does not reproduce the germline sequence, and a read error may be involved. Germline CDR1 SGHNT, CDR2 YYREEE (reference sequence). This CDR3 is built from 14 residues. The record originates from a study of cytomegalovirus exposure and HLA in healthy donors. 13 Jbeta primers and 60 Vbeta primers were used for the PCR. This table comes from immunoSEQ multiplex PCR, and its TCRdb copy is limited to in-frame clones, with some not included. Among about 170,000 clones listed, under 90% were seen once.

Sequenced: PBMCs. The chain is built from TRBV5-4 and TRBJ1-1; no firm D call. This receptor was identified in a young man in good health and CMV-seronegative. This CDR3 reads CASSQEMGTAQAFF. The CDR3 DNA is TGCGCCAGCAGCCAAGAGATGGGTACAGCCCAAGCTTTCTTT.